This T cell receptor beta chain was identified in a study of T cell responses to AZD1222 COVID-19 vaccine. Findings of the study overall: A mostly white British donor set with more females was recruited, and clonal diversity was possibly underestimated.

The data were produced by immunoSEQ multiplex PCR, yet TCRdb's version contains in-frame clones alone and is incomplete. The table has tens of thousands of clones, roughly 88% seen once; the top ten hold under 11%. There are a few counts of this clone. The antigen is unknown. CDR3 length equals 13 residues. Looked up from germline, CDR1 is MDHEN and CDR2 is SYDVKM. V was shortened by 7 bases and J by 4 bases, with 12 bases between the two germline ends. Sequencing was performed on peripheral blood, taken 28 days after the second AZD1222 dose. This clonotype originated in an adult who received the AZD1222 COVID-19 vaccine. This chain connects TRBV28 to TRBJ2-3, with D possibly TRBD1 on 6 matching bases. In DNA form, the CDR3 reads TGTGCCAGCATGCCAGGGGTATCAGATACGCAGTATTTT. It translates to CASMPGVSDTQYF.